Listed below are T cell receptor beta chains from one sample, sequenced in a study of blood T cell repertoires in COVID-19. Generated by immunoSEQ multiplex PCR, the TCRdb table keeps only in-frame clones and is missing some. This sample yields approximately 330,000 clones, of which just over 85% are seen a single time; about 4.2% belongs to the top ten. The sample comprised PBMCs or T cells enriched from blood (not recorded which). Receptors originate from a woman aged 40 to 49 with acute COVID-19. The conserved cysteine and the conserved F or W are not part of the CDR3 here.

CDR3aa: SASSDSNTEAF
j_gene: TRBJ1-1
v_gene: TRBV20-1

CDR3aa: ASSQGPQTGEKLF
j_gene: TRBJ1-4
v_gene: TRBV4-2

CDR3aa: ASSPGQGTGYT
j_gene: TRBJ1-2
v_gene: TRBV2

CDR3aa: ASSQGSGGTDTQY
j_gene: TRBJ2-3
v_gene: TRBV3-1/TRBV3-2

CDR3aa: ASSYTTGYQPQH
j_gene: TRBJ1-5
v_gene: TRBV6-2/TRBV6-3

CDR3aa: ASSHPGQIYEQY
j_gene: TRBJ2-7
v_gene: TRBV4-1

CDR3aa: ASSPDLGANYGYT
j_gene: TRBJ1-2
v_gene: TRBV7-2

CDR3aa: ASSLQTGGESWNIQY
j_gene: TRBJ2-4
v_gene: TRBV5-1

CDR3aa: ASSPGGLAKDTQY
j_gene: TRBJ2-3
v_gene: TRBV18

CDR3aa: AVSPLAGSNEQF
j_gene: TRBJ2-1
v_gene: TRBV5-1

CDR3aa: ASSQQLPGQGLNQPQH
j_gene: TRBJ1-5
v_gene: TRBV7-2

CDR3aa: ASSPTFKDTGELF
j_gene: TRBJ2-2
v_gene: TRBV18

CDR3aa: ASSSSAEWNEQF
j_gene: TRBJ2-1
v_gene: TRBV7-3

CDR3aa: ASSLEGEDSPLH
j_gene: TRBJ1-6
v_gene: TRBV5-1

CDR3aa: ASSFTSGRGEQY
j_gene: TRBJ2-7
v_gene: TRBV7-2

CDR3aa: ASSPGLAGQHSNQPQH
j_gene: TRBJ1-5
v_gene: TRBV19

CDR3aa: ASSEPGNQPQH
j_gene: TRBJ1-5
v_gene: TRBV25-1

CDR3aa: ASSLGQGENIQY
j_gene: TRBJ2-4
v_gene: TRBV28

CDR3aa: ASSLARTGSYEQY
j_gene: TRBJ2-7
v_gene: TRBV5-1

CDR3aa: ASSPSLYRALHSPLH
j_gene: TRBJ1-6
v_gene: TRBV7-2

CDR3aa: ASSPQAYGYT
j_gene: TRBJ1-2
v_gene: TRBV9

CDR3aa: ATLRRGTGELF
j_gene: TRBJ2-2
v_gene: TRBV28

CDR3aa: ASSLKGSYNSPLH
j_gene: TRBJ1-6
v_gene: TRBV28

CDR3aa: ASSPSGGRTDTQY
j_gene: TRBJ2-3
v_gene: TRBV9

CDR3aa: ASKPGLGSYEQY
j_gene: TRBJ2-7
v_gene: TRBV6-5

CDR3aa: ASNVRQETQY
j_gene: TRBJ2-5
v_gene: TRBV28

CDR3aa: ASSLALGQAEAF
j_gene: TRBJ1-1
v_gene: TRBV7-2

CDR3aa: ASSYPLAGGAYNEQF
j_gene: TRBJ2-1
v_gene: TRBV6-2/TRBV6-3

CDR3aa: ASSLGRGSSGANVLT
j_gene: TRBJ2-6
v_gene: TRBV7-2